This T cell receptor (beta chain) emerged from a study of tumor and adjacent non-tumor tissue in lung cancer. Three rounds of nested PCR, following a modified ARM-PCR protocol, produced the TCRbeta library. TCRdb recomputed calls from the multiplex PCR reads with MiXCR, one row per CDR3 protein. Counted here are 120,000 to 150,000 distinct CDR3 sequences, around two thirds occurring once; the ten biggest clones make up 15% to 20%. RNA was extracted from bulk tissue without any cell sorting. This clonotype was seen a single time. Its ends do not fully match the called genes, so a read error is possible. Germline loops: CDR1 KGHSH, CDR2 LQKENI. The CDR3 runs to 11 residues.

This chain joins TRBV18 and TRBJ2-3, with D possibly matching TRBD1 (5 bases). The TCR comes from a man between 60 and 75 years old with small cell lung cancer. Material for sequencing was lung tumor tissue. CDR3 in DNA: TGTGCCATCTCACAGGCGGATACGCAGTATTTT. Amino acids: CAISQADTQYF.